These 30 T cell receptor beta chains came from one sample sequenced in a study of T cell responses to AZD1222 COVID-19 vaccine. TCRdb's copy holds only in-frame clones and misses some; the assay was immunoSEQ multiplex PCR. The sample consists of about 130,000 clones, 75% to 90% of them appearing once. Sequencing was performed on peripheral blood, taken on day 0 of AZD1222 vaccination. Receptors were obtained from an adult in good health.

The chain links TRBV28 to TRBJ1-5; D possibly corresponds to TRBD1 (6 bases). Between the trimmed V and J ends, which lost 7 bases and 4 bases, there was a span of 14 bases. Looked up from germline, CDR1 is MDHEN and CDR2 is SYDVKM. CDR3 length: 14 amino acids. CDR3 nucleotide sequence: TGTGCCAGCATCGTAGGGGGGGGGAATCAGCCCCAGCATTTT. As protein: CASIVGGGNQPQHF.

The chain recombines TRBV6-5 with TRBJ1-6; D remains unclear. V was trimmed by 0 bases and J by 8 bases, leaving 11 bases between them. The CDR3 is 15 amino acids. Looked up from germline, CDR1 is MNHEY and CDR2 is SVGAGI. CDR3 in DNA: TGTGCCAGCAGTTACTCCAACATCGCGGATTCACCCCTCCACTTT. Translating gives CASSYSNIADSPLHF.

The CDR3 nucleotides read TGTGCCAGCAGTCCCGGGCCCGCAGACCACGAGCAGTACTTC. Translated: CASSPGPADHEQYF. The chain recombines TRBV6-5 with TRBJ2-7; D uncertain. With 5 bases removed from V and 5 bases from J, the gap between germline ends came to 16 bases. CDR1 is MNHEY and CDR2 is SVGAGI in the germline V gene. There are 14 residues in the CDR3.

The chain employs TRBV28 and TRBJ1-4; tentatively, D is TRBD1 (6 bases). Trimming removed 6 bases from V and 4 bases from J, with 18 bases in between. CDR3 size: 16 residues. Germline assignment: CDR1 MDHEN and CDR2 SYDVKM. CDR3 sequence reads: CASSLGGAGLNEKLFF. The CDR3 bases are TGTGCCAGCAGCTTGGGGGGGGCGGGCCTTAATGAAAAACTGTTTTTT.

This clone appeared once. The rearrangement joins TRBV6-1 to TRBJ2-1; 14 bases agree with TRBD2. This CDR3 is built from 18 residues. Trimming cost V 1 base and J 0 bases; bases outside gene matches: 2. Germline loops: CDR1 MNHNS, CDR2 SASEGT. The CDR3 coding sequence is TGTGCCAGCAGTGAAGGACTAGCGGGGGGGGTCTCCTACAATGAGCAGTTCTTC. It is translated as CASSEGLAGGVSYNEQFF.

The chain has TRBV14 and TRBJ2-3, with D perhaps matching TRBD2 (5 bases). Trimming pared 0 bases from V and 5 bases from J, leaving 9 bases between. The CDR3 totals 14 residues. Germline CDR1 reads SGHDN; CDR2 reads FVKESK. CDR3 protein: CASSQENRGDTQYF. For the CDR3, the DNA is TGTGCCAGCAGCCAAGAGAACCGGGGAGATACGCAGTATTTT.

The genes are TRBV5-6 and TRBJ2-3, with 10 bases aligning to TRBD2. CDR3 length equals 16 residues. Trimming removed 4 bases from V and 6 bases from J; junction bases left unmatched: 11. CDR1 and CDR2 from the germline V gene are SGHDT and YYEEEE. CDR3: CASSPDLKREGDTQYF. In DNA form, the CDR3 reads TGTGCCAGCAGCCCTGATTTGAAGCGGGAGGGGGATACGCAGTATTTT.

The chain employs TRBV18 and TRBJ2-1; D unresolved. Trimming left V 2 bases short and J 2 bases short, with 1 base between. Germline loops: CDR1 KGHSH, CDR2 LQKENI. This CDR3 has 12 amino acids. The CDR3 loop is CASSPAYNEQFF. For the CDR3, the DNA is TGTGCCAGCTCACCAGCCTACAATGAGCAGTTCTTC.

This chain connects TRBV3-1 (or the pseudogene TRBV3-2) to TRBJ1-6; D perhaps matches TRBD1 (5 bases). This CDR3 region has 17 residues. Germline V gives CDR1 LGHDT, CDR2 YNNKEL (reference sequence). V lost 4 bases and J 0 bases, leaving 13 bases between the germline ends. CDR3: CASSRGKGSSYNSPLHF. In DNA form, the CDR3 reads TGTGCCAGCAGCCGAGGAAAGGGGAGCTCCTATAATTCACCCCTCCACTTT.

This chain uses TRBV19 with TRBJ1-2; 7 bases map to TRBD1. This CDR3 contains 13 residues. J lost 8 bases, V lost 0 bases, and 3 bases had no gene match. Looked up from germline, CDR1 is LNHDA and CDR2 is SQIVND (reference sequence). The CDR3 region is CASSIDTGAGYTF. CDR3 nucleotides: TGTGCCAGTAGTATAGATACAGGGGCGGGCTACACCTTC. The full variable domain, with the rest looked up from reference TRBV19 and TRBJ1-2, is DGGITQSPKYLFRKEGQNVTLSCEQNLNHDAMYWYRQDPGQGLRLIYYSQIVNDFQKGDIAEGYSVSREKKESFPLTVTSAQKNPTAFYLCASSIDTGAGYTFGSGTRLTVV.

With regard to this clone: The junction shows a germline mismatch at one end, possibly a read error. The chain has TRBV19 and TRBJ1-4; D remains unclear. CDR3 size: 18 residues. Germline loops: CDR1 LNHDA, CDR2 SQIVND (reference sequence). The CDR3 DNA is TGTGCCAGTAGTATCCACCACGGCCGACGACGGTCCAATGGAAAACTGTTTTTT. Translation: CASSIHHGRRRSNGKLFF.

The CDR3 loop is CATSDYVGGWYGYTF. The CDR3 DNA sequence: TGTGCCACCAGTGATTATGTAGGGGGCTGGTATGGCTACACCTTC. V is TRBV24-1 and J is TRBJ1-2; TRBD1 matches at 7 bases. V shed 2 bases and J 5 bases; nucleotides not matched to a gene: 7. This CDR3 spans 15 amino acids. Germline CDR1 reads KGHDR; CDR2 reads SFDVKD.

V usage is TRBV6-5 and J usage is TRBJ1-4, with D possibly TRBD1 on 5 matching bases. Trimming removed 6 bases at V and 3 bases at J, with 11 bases between. The germline CDR1 and CDR2 sequences are MNHEY and SVGAGI. This CDR3 contains 14 residues. The CDR3 region is CASSLKTANEKLFF. The CDR3 DNA follows: TGTGCCAGCAGCCTAAAGACAGCTAATGAAAAACTGTTTTTT.

J is TRBJ2-7 and V is TRBV28; TRBD1 aligns across 7 bases. Germline V gene lookup returns CDR1 MDHEN and CDR2 SYDVKM. V gave up 7 bases and J gave up 6 bases; unmatched junction bases: 12. The CDR3 contains 14 residues. The CDR3 here is CASMPRAGGSEQYF. The CDR3 DNA is TGTGCCAGCATGCCCCGGGCAGGGGGATCCGAGCAGTACTTC.

V is TRBV3-1 (or the pseudogene TRBV3-2) and J is TRBJ1-2, with D possibly being TRBD1 (6 bases). V lost 5 bases and J 7 bases, leaving 11 bases between the germline ends. The CDR3 is 12 amino acids. Germline V gene sequence: CDR1 LGHDT, CDR2 YNNKEL (reference sequence). In DNA, the CDR3 is TGTGCCAGCAGCATACAGGGTGCTGGCTACACCTTC. Translation: CASSIQGAGYTF.

This chain uses TRBV29-1 with TRBJ1-1, with D uncertain. Trimming shortened V by 7 bases and J by 1 base, and 10 bases separated the two germline ends. Germline-derived CDR1 and CDR2 are SQVTM and ANQGSEA. This CDR3 is 12 amino acids long. As DNA, the CDR3 is TGCAGCGCCGATGCCGCGAACACTGAAGCTTTCTTT. It translates to CSADAANTEAFF.

The rearrangement joins TRBV28 to TRBJ2-3; D not resolved. Germline-derived CDR1 and CDR2 are MDHEN and SYDVKM. V was shortened by 2 bases and J by 3 bases, with 12 bases between the two germline ends. The CDR3 has 15 amino acids. The CDR3 coding sequence is TGTGCCAGCAGTTTAGACCCGGGCAGGACAGATACGCAGTATTTT. It is translated as CASSLDPGRTDTQYF.

The rearrangement links TRBV6-5 to TRBJ1-1; D gene uncertain. This CDR3 is 14 amino acids long. V gave up 5 bases and J gave up 1 base, with 11 bases separating them. CDR1 is MNHEY and CDR2 is SVGAGI in the germline V gene. For the CDR3, the DNA is TGTGCCAGCAGTCAGAACACGGGGAACACTGAAGCTTTCTTT. It specifies CASSQNTGNTEAFF.

The chain carries TRBV5-6 and TRBJ2-7, with D possibly TRBD1 on 5 matching bases. CDR1 SGHDT and CDR2 YYEEEE come from the germline V gene. The CDR3 spans 15 residues. V was trimmed by 4 bases and J by 2 bases, leaving 16 bases between them. The CDR3 bases are TGTGCCAGCAGCCCATCCCACACAGGTACCTACGAGCAGTACTTC. Amino acid sequence: CASSPSHTGTYEQYF.

The chain uses TRBV18 and TRBJ1-2, with D perhaps matching TRBD1 (6 bases). V lost 6 bases and J lost 2, with 13 bases in between. The CDR3 runs to 14 residues. Germline V gene data show CDR1 as KGHSH and CDR2 as LQKENI. The CDR3 region is CASSPDGGNYGYTF. The CDR3 coding sequence is TGTGCCAGCTCCCCGGATGGGGGCAACTATGGCTACACCTTC.

The V call is TRBV4-1, the J call TRBJ2-1; 9 nucleotides align to TRBD2. This CDR3 contains 17 residues. The germline V gene encodes CDR1 MGHRA and CDR2 YSYEKL. The V gene end was trimmed by 0 bases and the J gene end by 7 bases; junction bases not matched to a gene: 10. CDR3 bases: TGCGCCAGCAGCCAAGACCCTCTGACTAGCGGTATTAATGAGCAGTTCTTC. Protein sequence: CASSQDPLTSGINEQFF.

The gene calls are TRBV7-2 and TRBJ2-1; tentatively, D is TRBD2 (6 bases). Trimming removed 2 bases at V and 7 bases at J, with 18 bases between. The CDR3 loop spans 16 amino acids. Germline V gives CDR1 SGHTA, CDR2 FQGNSA. The CDR3 loop reads CASSLSPAGAVNEQFF. The CDR3 nucleotides read TGTGCCAGCAGCTTATCCCCAGCGGGCGCAGTTAATGAGCAGTTCTTC.

In this sample, this clone turned up once. V gene TRBV7-3 combines with J gene TRBJ1-6, with TRBD1 matching over 10 bases. The germline V gene has CDR1 SGHTA and CDR2 FQGTGA. CDR3 length equals 14 residues. V trimming: 5 bases; J trimming: 8 bases; junction bases outside the gene matches: 3. DNA for the CDR3: TGTGCCAGCAGCCCTGGACAGGGGGATTCACCCCTCCACTTT. This sequence encodes CASSPGQGDSPLHF.

The chain carries TRBV19 and TRBJ1-5; TRBD1 matches at 11 bases. J was trimmed by 5 bases and V by 7 bases; bases with no gene match: 7. This CDR3 is 15 amino acids long. The germline V gene encodes CDR1 LNHDA and CDR2 SQIVND (reference sequence). The CDR3 coding sequence is TGTGCCAGTACCATCGGGACAGGGGGTTATCAGCCCCAGCATTTT. This gives the protein CASTIGTGGYQPQHF.

This clone showed up just once. The rearrangement links TRBV5-5 to TRBJ1-2; TRBD1 might be the D (6 bases). Germline V gene data show CDR1 as SGHKS and CDR2 as YYEKEE (reference sequence). V was cut by 4 bases and J by 10 bases, with 17 bases left in between. There are 13 residues in the CDR3. The CDR3 DNA is TGTGCCAGCAGCCTGGAGACAGGAGTTACCTACACCTTC. Amino acids: CASSLETGVTYTF.

This chain links TRBV2 with TRBJ1-2, with unresolved D. In germline, CDR1 is SNHLY, CDR2 FYNNEI. CDR3 length: 14 residues. The V end was cut by 2 bases, the J end by 8 bases, with 15 bases between. The DNA of the CDR3 is TGTGCCAGCAGTGAATCCGACGAGAGGGCCGGCTACACCTTC. Translated, it gives CASSESDERAGYTF.

The J gene is TRBJ2-7, the V gene TRBV11-1; D unclear. This CDR3 is built from 15 residues. CDR1 and CDR2 (germline): SGHAT, FQDESV (reference sequence). V lost 5 bases and J lost 2, with 16 bases in between. In nucleotides, the CDR3 is TGTGCCAGCAGCCTTATGGGTGCATCGACCTACGAGCAGTACTTC. It encodes CASSLMGASTYEQYF.

The V gene is TRBV27, the J gene TRBJ1-2; a possible D gene is TRBD1 (5 bases). Germline V gene sequence: CDR1 MNHEY, CDR2 SMNVEV (reference sequence). The CDR3 length is 15 residues. V dropped 4 bases and J dropped 3 bases, with 15 bases sitting between them. In DNA, the CDR3 is TGTGCCAGCAGTTCTGCGGCGGGGACTTACTATGGCTACACCTTC. Its translation: CASSSAAGTYYGYTF.

The chain links TRBV19 to TRBJ1-1; maybe TRBD1 (6 bases). Trimming removed 4 bases from V and 7 bases from J, with 13 bases in between. Per germline, CDR1 LNHDA and CDR2 SQIVND (reference sequence). This CDR3 comprises 13 residues. The CDR3 loop reads CASSTWTAFEAFF. The CDR3, as DNA: TGTGCCAGTAGTACCTGGACAGCATTTGAAGCTTTCTTT.

The chain recombines TRBV28 with TRBJ1-2; D not certain. This CDR3 region has 11 residues. V lost 3 bases and J 8 bases, leaving 7 bases between the germline ends. Germline loops: CDR1 MDHEN, CDR2 SYDVKM. The CDR3 loop reads CASSFVAGYTF. The CDR3 DNA is TGTGCCAGCAGTTTCGTGGCCGGCTACACCTTC.